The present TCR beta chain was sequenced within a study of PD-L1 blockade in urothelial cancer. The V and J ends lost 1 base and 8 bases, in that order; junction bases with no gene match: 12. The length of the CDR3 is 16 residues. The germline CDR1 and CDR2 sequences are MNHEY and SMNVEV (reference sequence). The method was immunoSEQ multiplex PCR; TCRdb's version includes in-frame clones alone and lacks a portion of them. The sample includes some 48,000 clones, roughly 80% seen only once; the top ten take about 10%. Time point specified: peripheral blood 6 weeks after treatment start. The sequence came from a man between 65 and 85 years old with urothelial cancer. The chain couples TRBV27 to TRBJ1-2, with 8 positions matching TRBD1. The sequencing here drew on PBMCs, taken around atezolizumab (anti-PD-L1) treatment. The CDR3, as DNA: TGTGCCAGCAGTTTATTTGCAGGGGGCGGCTCTTGGGGCTACACCTTC. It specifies CASSLFAGGGSWGYTF.